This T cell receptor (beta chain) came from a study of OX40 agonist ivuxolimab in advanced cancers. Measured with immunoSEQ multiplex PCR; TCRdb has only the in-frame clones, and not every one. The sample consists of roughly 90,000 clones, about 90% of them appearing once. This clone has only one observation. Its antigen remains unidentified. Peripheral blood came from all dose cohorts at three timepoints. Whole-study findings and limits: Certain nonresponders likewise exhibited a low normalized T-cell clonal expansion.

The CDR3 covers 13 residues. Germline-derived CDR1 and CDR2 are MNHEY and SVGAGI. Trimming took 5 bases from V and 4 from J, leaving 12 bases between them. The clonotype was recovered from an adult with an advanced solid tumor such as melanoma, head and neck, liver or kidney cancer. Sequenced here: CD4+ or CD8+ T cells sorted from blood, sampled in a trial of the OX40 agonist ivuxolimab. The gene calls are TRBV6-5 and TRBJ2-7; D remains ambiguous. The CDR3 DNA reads TGTGCCAGCAGTCAGTTACGAGATTACGAGCAGTACTTC. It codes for CASSQLRDYEQYF.